This entry describes one T cell receptor (beta chain). Its target is not known. The entry originates in a study of T-cell memory formation after mild COVID-19. Study-level information: For the most part, TCR clusters were specific to one donor.

CDR3 length equals 13 residues. The junction had 4 bases not matched to a gene; V was cut back by 6 bases and J by 4 bases. Germline CDR1 is SQVTM and CDR2 is ANQGSEA. TCRdb processed the 5' RACE reads anew with MiXCR; each CDR3 protein has one entry. The sample consists of about 560,000 distinct CDR3 sequences, 20% to 25% of them appearing once. Study outcomes and limitations: Clones that contracted clustered mainly in CM and EM if CD4+ and in EMRA if CD8+. Clones shrinking from day 15 to 85 showed even CD4/CD8 mixes; later expanders tilted CD4+.

This clonotype was sampled from an adult woman who had mild COVID-19 (a few samples of this study predate the infection). Cell type and time point are not known. The chain carries TRBV29-1 and TRBJ1-5, with 9 bases aligning to TRBD1. The sample was PBMCs or a T cell subset sorted from them (not recorded which). In nucleotides, the CDR3 is TGCAGCGTAACAGGGGGCCCAAATCAGCCCCAGCATTTT. This codes for CSVTGGPNQPQHF. Looking up the rest from reference TRBV29-1 and TRBJ1-5 gives the full variable domain: SAVISQKPSRDICQRGTSLTIQCQVDSQVTMMFWYRQQPGQSLTLIATANQGSEATYESGFVIDKFPISRPNLTFSTLTVSNMSPEDSSIYLCSVTGGPNQPQHFGDGTRLSIL.